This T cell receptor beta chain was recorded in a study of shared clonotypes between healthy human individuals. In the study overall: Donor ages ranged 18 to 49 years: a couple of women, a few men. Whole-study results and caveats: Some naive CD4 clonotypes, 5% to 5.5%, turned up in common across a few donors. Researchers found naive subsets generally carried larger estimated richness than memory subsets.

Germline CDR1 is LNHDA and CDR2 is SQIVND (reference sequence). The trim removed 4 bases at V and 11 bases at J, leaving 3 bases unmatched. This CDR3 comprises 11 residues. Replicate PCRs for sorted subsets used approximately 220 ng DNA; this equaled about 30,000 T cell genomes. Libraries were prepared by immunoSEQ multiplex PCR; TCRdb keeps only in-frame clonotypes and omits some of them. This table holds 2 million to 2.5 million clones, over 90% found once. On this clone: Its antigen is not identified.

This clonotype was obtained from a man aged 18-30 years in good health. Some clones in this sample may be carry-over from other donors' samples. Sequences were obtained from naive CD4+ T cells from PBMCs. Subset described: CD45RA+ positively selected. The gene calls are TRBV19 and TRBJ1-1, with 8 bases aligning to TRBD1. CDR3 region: CASSTTGAAFF. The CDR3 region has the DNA TGTGCCAGTAGTACGACAGGGGCGGCTTTCTTT.